Presented here are 13 T cell receptor beta chains from one specimen sequenced in a study of cytomegalovirus exposure and HLA in healthy donors. PCR was performed using 60 Vbeta and 13 Jbeta primers. Sequencing was performed with immunoSEQ multiplex PCR; in TCRdb, only in-frame clones are kept and a portion is missing. The table lists 100,000 to 150,000 clones, around four fifths of them singletons, with approximately 1.5% in the top ten. Sequenced input: PBMCs. The receptors originated from a female donor in good health and CMV-seronegative.

In DNA form, the CDR3 reads TGTGCCAGCAGTTACTGGGCGGGAGTAGGCTACGAGCAGTACTTC. Protein sequence: CASSYWAGVGYEQYF. The chain joins TRBV6-5 to TRBJ2-7, with 7 bases fitting TRBD2. Germline V gene data show CDR1 as MNHEY and CDR2 as SVGAGI. The V segment lost 1 base and the J segment 3 bases; nucleotides outside the gene matches: 6. There are 15 residues in the CDR3.

The V call is TRBV2, the J call TRBJ2-2; possible D gene TRBD2, 7 bases. Trimming took 6 bases from V and 4 from J, leaving 18 bases between them. The CDR3 runs to 16 residues. Per germline, CDR1 SNHLY and CDR2 FYNNEI. The CDR3: CASRATGRGTTGELFF. The CDR3 bases are TGTGCCAGCAGAGCTACAGGGAGGGGGACCACCGGGGAGCTGTTTTTT.

The J gene is TRBJ2-3, the V gene TRBV5-1, with 9 bases matching TRBD1. The CDR3 contains 16 residues. The V and J ends lost 0 bases and 4 bases, in that order; junction bases with no gene match: 6. Germline CDR1 reads SGHRS; CDR2 reads YFSETQ. The CDR3: CASSLVGQGMPDTQYF. In DNA, the CDR3 is TGCGCCAGCAGCTTGGTGGGACAGGGAATGCCAGATACGCAGTATTTT.

This clone came up a few times. This sequence joins TRBV19 and TRBJ2-2; 9 bases are shared with TRBD1. Germline-derived CDR1 and CDR2 are LNHDA and SQIVND (reference sequence). V lost 4 bases, J lost 3 bases, and 6 bases stayed unmatched. The CDR3 length is 16 residues. This CDR3 is CASSNPGQGYTGELFF. For the CDR3, the DNA is TGTGCCAGTAGTAACCCGGGACAGGGTTACACCGGGGAGCTGTTTTTT. The full variable domain, in which reference TRBV19 and TRBJ2-2 provide the parts outside the CDR3, is DGGITQSPKYLFRKEGQNVTLSCEQNLNHDAMYWYRQDPGQGLRLIYYSQIVNDFQKGDIAEGYSVSREKKESFPLTVTSAQKNPTAFYLCASSNPGQGYTGELFFGEGSRLTVL.

The gene calls are TRBV11-2 and TRBJ2-2; D unresolved. Germline V gene lookup returns CDR1 SGHAT and CDR2 FQNNGV. The CDR3 loop spans 13 amino acids. Trimming removed 2 bases from V and 8 bases from J, with 9 bases in between. The CDR3 coding sequence is TGTGCCAGCAGCTTACTAATTCTAGGGGAGCTGTTTTTT. Translating gives CASSLLILGELFF. Combining the CDR3 with reference TRBV11-2 and TRBJ2-2 gives the whole variable domain EAGVAQSPRYKIIEKRQSVAFWCNPISGHATLYWYQQILGQGPKLLIQFQNNGVVDDSQLPKDRFSAERLKGVDSTLKIQPAKLEDSAVYLCASSLLILGELFFGEGSRLTVL.

The sample holds one count of this clone. The chain has TRBV6-1 and TRBJ2-5; TRBD1 might be the D (5 bases). CDR1 is MNHNS, CDR2 SASEGT, per germline. V dropped 6 bases and J dropped 4 bases, with 9 bases sitting between them. CDR3 length equals 12 residues. This CDR3 is CASSRAVETQYF. The CDR3 DNA follows: TGTGCCAGCAGCAGGGCAGTAGAGACCCAGTACTTC.

This chain uses TRBV11-3 with TRBJ2-5; 14 bases are shared with TRBD2. CDR3 size: 17 residues. The V segment lost 5 bases and the J segment 0 bases; nucleotides outside the gene matches: 5. CDR1 and CDR2 from the germline V gene are SGHNT and YENEEA. The CDR3 nucleotides read TGTGCCAGCAGCCCTGGACTAGCGGGAGGTAACCAAGAGACCCAGTACTTC. As protein: CASSPGLAGGNQETQYF.

The DNA for the CDR3 is TGCGCCAGCAGCTTGCATAAACAGGGTGATACGCAGTATTTT. Translation: CASSLHKQGDTQYF. This chain connects TRBV5-1 to TRBJ2-3, with D possibly matching TRBD1 (6 bases). The CDR3 totals 14 residues. Trimming took off 1 base at V and 6 bases at J, with 12 bases between the two ends. Germline V lookup: CDR1 SGHRS, CDR2 YFSETQ.

A few counts support this clone. The chain recombines TRBV10-1 with TRBJ2-7; 9 bases agree with TRBD1. Germline values: CDR1 WNHNN, CDR2 SYGVQD (reference sequence). After removal of 5 bases from V and 3 bases from J, the junction contained 5 bases not matched to a gene. The CDR3 runs to 14 residues. The CDR3 DNA follows: TGCGCCAGCAGTCCGGGACAGGGAGACTACGAGCAGTACTTC. Its protein product is CASSPGQGDYEQYF.

This sequence joins TRBV19 and TRBJ2-4; D is uncertain. The V end was cut by 3 bases, the J end by 5 bases, with 14 bases between. The CDR3 runs 15 residues. The germline gives CDR1 LNHDA, CDR2 SQIVND (reference sequence). The CDR3 DNA is TGTGCCAGTAGTATGATAGGCGGCAGAGAAAACATTCAGTACTTC. Amino acid sequence: CASSMIGGRENIQYF.

The V call is TRBV5-4, the J call TRBJ2-6, with 7 bases that match TRBD2. The CDR3 covers 16 residues. J was trimmed by 2 bases and V by 4 bases; bases with no gene match: 6. Per the germline V gene, CDR1 is SGHNT and CDR2 is YYREEE (reference sequence). CDR3 protein: CASSRTAGAGANVLTF. For the CDR3, the DNA is TGTGCCAGCAGCCGGACCGCGGGGGCTGGGGCCAACGTCCTGACTTTC.

The V call is TRBV15, the J call TRBJ2-1, with 11 positions matching TRBD2. J was trimmed by 1 base and V by 5 bases; bases with no gene match: 10. CDR1 and CDR2 (germline): LNHNV, YYDKDF (reference sequence). This CDR3 spans 18 amino acids. Here the CDR3 reads CATSLLAGVTWSYNEQFF. In DNA, the CDR3 is TGTGCCACCAGCCTACTAGCGGGAGTGACTTGGTCCTACAATGAGCAGTTCTTC.

V usage is TRBV28 and J usage is TRBJ2-7; a weak D match, TRBD2 (5 bases). Germline V gives CDR1 MDHEN, CDR2 SYDVKM. The CDR3 runs to 12 residues. V was clipped by 7 bases and J by 5 bases, with 12 bases between them. The CDR3 DNA follows: TGTGCCAGCAACATGAGGGCCCACGAGCAGTACTTC. It is translated as CASNMRAHEQYF. Using reference TRBV28 and TRBJ2-7 for the parts outside the CDR3, the full variable domain is DVKVTQSSRYLVKRTGEKVFLECVQDMDHENMFWYRQDPGLGLRLIYFSYDVKMKEKGDIPEGYSVSREKKERFSLILESASTNQTSMYLCASNMRAHEQYFGPGTRLTVT.